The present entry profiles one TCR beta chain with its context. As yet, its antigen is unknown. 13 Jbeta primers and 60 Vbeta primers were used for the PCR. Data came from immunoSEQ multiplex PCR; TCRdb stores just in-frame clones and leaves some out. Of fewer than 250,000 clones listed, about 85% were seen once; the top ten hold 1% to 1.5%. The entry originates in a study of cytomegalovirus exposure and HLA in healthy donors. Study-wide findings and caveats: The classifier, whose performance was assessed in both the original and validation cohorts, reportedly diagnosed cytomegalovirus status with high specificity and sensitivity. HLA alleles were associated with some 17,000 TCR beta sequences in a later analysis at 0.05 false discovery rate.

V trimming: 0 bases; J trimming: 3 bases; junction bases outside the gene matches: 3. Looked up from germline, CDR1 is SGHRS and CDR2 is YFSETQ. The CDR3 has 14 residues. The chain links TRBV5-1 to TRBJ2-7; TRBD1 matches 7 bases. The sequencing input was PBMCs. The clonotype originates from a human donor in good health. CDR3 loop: CASSLGGQIYEQYF. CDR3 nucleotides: TGCGCCAGCAGCTTGGGGGGACAGATCTACGAGCAGTACTTC.